These 5 T cell receptor beta chains originate from one sample sequenced in a study of blood T cell repertoires in COVID-19. Libraries were prepared by immunoSEQ multiplex PCR; TCRdb keeps only in-frame clonotypes and omits some of them. This sample yields around 300,000 clones, of which around 90% are seen a single time; 2.5% to 3.5% belongs to the top ten. Material for sequencing was peripheral blood. All receptors derive from a woman in her thirties with COVID-19, enrolled during active disease.

In its sample, this clone was seen once. The V gene is TRBV7-6, the J gene TRBJ1-1, with D unclear. The CDR3 sequence is 13 residues long. V was pared by 5 bases and J by 3 bases, with 10 bases between. Germline CDR1 reads SGHVS; CDR2 reads FNYEAQ. Here the CDR3 reads CASSLNLYTEAFF. CDR3 nucleotide sequence: TGTGCCAGCAGCCTTAATCTCTACACTGAAGCTTTCTTT.

The rearrangement uses TRBV28 and TRBJ1-1, with 10 bases matching TRBD1. CDR3 length: 12 residues. Germline V lookup: CDR1 MDHEN, CDR2 SYDVKM. V lost 6 bases to trimming and J lost 9 bases; unmatched junction nucleotides: 4. Here the CDR3 reads CASSLGQGKAFF. In DNA, the CDR3 is TGTGCCAGCAGCCTGGGACAGGGGAAAGCTTTCTTT.

The gene calls are TRBV24-1 and TRBJ2-3, with D possibly TRBD1 on 5 matching bases. This CDR3 region has 16 residues. Trimming took 2 bases from V and 3 from J, leaving 14 bases between them. Germline V gives CDR1 KGHDR, CDR2 SFDVKD. In nucleotides, the CDR3 is TGTGCCACCAGTGATTCCCAGGGTTTCAGGACAGATACGCAGTATTTT. Its protein product is CATSDSQGFRTDTQYF.

The chain employs TRBV19 and TRBJ2-1; 8 bases map to TRBD1. Germline V gene sequence: CDR1 LNHDA, CDR2 SQIVND (reference sequence). This CDR3 spans 11 amino acids. V dropped 4 bases and J dropped 15; count of bases not matched to a gene: 5. The CDR3 reads CASSRTGIMFF. Here the CDR3 DNA reads TGTGCCAGTAGTAGGACAGGGATTATGTTCTTC.

Relative to its sample, this clone is medium-sized (0.01 to 0.1%). This chain connects TRBV29-1 to TRBJ2-7; possible D gene TRBD1, 6 bases. CDR1 and CDR2 from the germline V gene are SQVTM and ANQGSEA. This CDR3 is 13 amino acids long. Trimming stripped 2 bases from V and 4 bases from J, with 12 bases between. The CDR3 DNA is TGCAGCGTTGAAATTCAGGGACATTACGAGCAGTACTTC. This gives the protein CSVEIQGHYEQYF.